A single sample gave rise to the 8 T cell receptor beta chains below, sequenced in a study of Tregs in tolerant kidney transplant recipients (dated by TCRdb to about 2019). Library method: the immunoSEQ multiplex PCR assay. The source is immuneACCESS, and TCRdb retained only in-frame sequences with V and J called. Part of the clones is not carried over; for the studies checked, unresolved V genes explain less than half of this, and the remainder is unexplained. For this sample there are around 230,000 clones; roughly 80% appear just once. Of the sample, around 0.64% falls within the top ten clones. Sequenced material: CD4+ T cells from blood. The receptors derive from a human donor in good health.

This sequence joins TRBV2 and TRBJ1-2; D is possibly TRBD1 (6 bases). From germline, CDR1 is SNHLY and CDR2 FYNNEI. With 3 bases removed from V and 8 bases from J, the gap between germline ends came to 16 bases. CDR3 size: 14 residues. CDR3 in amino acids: CASSDDRLGGGYTF. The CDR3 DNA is TGTGCCAGCAGTGATGACAGGCTGGGCGGGGGCTACACCTTC.

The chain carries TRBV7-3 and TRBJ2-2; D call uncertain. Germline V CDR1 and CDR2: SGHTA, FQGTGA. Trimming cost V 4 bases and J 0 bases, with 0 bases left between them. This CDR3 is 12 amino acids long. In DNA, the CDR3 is TGTGCCAGCAGCTCGAACACCGGGGAGCTGTTTTTT. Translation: CASSSNTGELFF.

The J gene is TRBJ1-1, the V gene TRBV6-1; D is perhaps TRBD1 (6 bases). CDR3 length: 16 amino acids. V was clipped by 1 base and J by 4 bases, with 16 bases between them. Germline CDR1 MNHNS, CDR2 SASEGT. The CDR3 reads CASSEVPRGAVTEAFF. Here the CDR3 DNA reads TGTGCCAGCAGTGAAGTACCTCGGGGGGCAGTCACTGAAGCTTTCTTT.

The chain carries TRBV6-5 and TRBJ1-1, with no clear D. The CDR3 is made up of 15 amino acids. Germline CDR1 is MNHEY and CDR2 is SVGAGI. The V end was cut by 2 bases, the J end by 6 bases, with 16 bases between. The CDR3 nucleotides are TGTGCCAGCAGTTACGGACTGGCGGGGTGGGCTGAAGCTTTCTTT. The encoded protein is CASSYGLAGWAEAFF.

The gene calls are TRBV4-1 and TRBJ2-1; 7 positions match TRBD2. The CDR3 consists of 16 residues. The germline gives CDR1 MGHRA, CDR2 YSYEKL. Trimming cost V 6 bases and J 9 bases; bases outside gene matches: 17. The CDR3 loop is CASRQPTSFVSGEQFF. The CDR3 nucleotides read TGCGCCAGCAGGCAACCGACTAGCTTCGTTTCGGGTGAGCAGTTCTTC.

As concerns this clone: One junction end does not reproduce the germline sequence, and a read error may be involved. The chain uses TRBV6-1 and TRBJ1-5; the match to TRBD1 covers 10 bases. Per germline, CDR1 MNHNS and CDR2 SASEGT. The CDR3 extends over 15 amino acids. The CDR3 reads CASSEVGTGVQPQHF. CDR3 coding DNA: TGTGCCAGCAGCGAAGTGGGGACAGGGGTTCAGCCCCAGCATTTT.

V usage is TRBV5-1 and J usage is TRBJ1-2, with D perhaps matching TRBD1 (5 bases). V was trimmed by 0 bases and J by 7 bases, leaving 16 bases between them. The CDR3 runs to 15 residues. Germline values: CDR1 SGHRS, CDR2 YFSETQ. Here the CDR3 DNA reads TGCGCCAGCAGCTTGGTCGCCGGTGGGACTCCTGGCTACACCTTC. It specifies CASSLVAGGTPGYTF. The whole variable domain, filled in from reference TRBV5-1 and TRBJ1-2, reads KAGVTQTPRYLIKTRGQQVTLSCSPISGHRSVSWYQQTPGQGLQFLFEYFSETQRNKGNFPGRFSGRQFSNSRSEMNVSTLELGDSALYLCASSLVAGGTPGYTFGSGTRLTVV.

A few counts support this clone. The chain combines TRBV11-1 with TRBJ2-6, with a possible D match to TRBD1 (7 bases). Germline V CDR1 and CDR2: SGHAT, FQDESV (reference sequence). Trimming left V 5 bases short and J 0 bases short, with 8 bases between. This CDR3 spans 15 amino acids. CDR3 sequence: CASSQGGSGANVLTF. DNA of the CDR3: TGTGCCAGCAGCCAGGGGGGCTCTGGGGCCAACGTCCTGACTTTC. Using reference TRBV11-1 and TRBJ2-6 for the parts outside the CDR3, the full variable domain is EAEVAQSPRYKITEKSQAVAFWCDPISGHATLYWYRQILGQGPELLVQFQDESVVDDSQLPKDRFSAERLKGVDSTLKIQPAELGDSAMYLCASSQGGSGANVLTFGAGSRLTVL.